A selection of T cell receptor beta chains follows, all from one sample in a study of vaccination effects on CD4 cells after COVID-19. The protocol was immunoSEQ multiplex PCR, while the TCRdb copy is restricted to in-frame clones and leaves out a portion. The sample records nearly 45,000 clones, 72% being singletons. These receptors' antigens are unknown. Source: CD4+ T cells from PBMCs cultured without peptide, taken after COVID-19 vaccination. The receptors derive from a human donor who received a COVID-19 vaccine. Each CDR3 is given with its conserved first and last residue.

j_call v_call cdr3_aa
TRBJ2-1 TRBV11-3 CASSSPPYEQFF
TRBJ1-5 TRBV6-6 CASTLVDNQPQHF
TRBJ2-7 TRBV29-1 CSVGTPPYEQYF
TRBJ1-6 TRBV21-1 CASSKDDKSSYNSPLHF
TRBJ2-3 TRBV5-1 CASSFSIRLAGGVNTDTQYF
TRBJ1-2 TRBV7-9 CASSLRDTYGYTF
TRBJ1-1 TRBV30 CAWSRREGSEAFF
TRBJ1-3 TRBV30 CAWSVTSGNTIYF
TRBJ2-2 TRBV14 CASSTSGRTNTGELFF
TRBJ2-7 TRBV5-4 CASSSQQGTYEQYF
TRBJ2-7 TRBV27 CASSLSGTVAYEQYF
TRBJ2-1 TRBV14 CASSLMINEQFF
TRBJ1-1 TRBV3-1/TRBV3-2 CASSPDREGEAFF
TRBJ2-2 TRBV19 CASSRPEGNTGELFF
TRBJ1-4 TRBV7-9 CASSLGGIQPNEKLFF
TRBJ2-3 TRBV5-1 CASTYGRPTDTQYF
TRBJ1-2 TRBV5-1 CASSSNPTSAYGYTF
TRBJ2-1 TRBV5-6 CASSLAPVDRTNEQFF
TRBJ1-3 TRBV2 CASTPMTGTFGNTIYF
TRBJ1-6 TRBV10-3 CAISDQAPNSPLHF
TRBJ2-7 TRBV7-9 CASSPRGTGGHEQYF
TRBJ1-1 TRBV5-4 CASSPDYYNTEAFF
TRBJ2-3 TRBV24-1 CATSPRGNTDTQYF
TRBJ1-4 TRBV19 CASTYTGRYNEKLFF
TRBJ2-5 TRBV7-2 CASSLMGLVPRQETQYF
TRBJ2-1 TRBV6-2/TRBV6-3 CASSGTREASIEQFF
TRBJ1-3 TRBV7-8 CASSLGTGVAGNTIYF
TRBJ1-4 TRBV6-1 CASSDRGVTNEKLFF
TRBJ2-1 TRBV6-6 CASSPPFLAGESYNEQFF
TRBJ2-1 TRBV24-1 CATSGAAGGEQFF
TRBJ2-1 TRBV7-2 CASSSTSGSVVQFF
TRBJ2-2 TRBV29-1 CAGWGASGELFF
TRBJ1-1 TRBV18 CASSPLGGGGEAFF
TRBJ1-1 TRBV7-9 CASSLKSQAEAFF
TRBJ1-2 TRBV29-1 CSVVGRGRSYGYTF
TRBJ1-1 TRBV6-5 CASRTGVNTEAFF
TRBJ1-3 TRBV18 CASSPEMPSSGNTIYF
TRBJ1-6 TRBV7-9 CASTPMGTANNSPLHF
TRBJ1-5 TRBV29-1 CSVADGVLGNQPQHF
TRBJ2-1 TRBV5-4 CASSFPGTEQFF
TRBJ1-5 TRBV2 CASNWVPNQPQHF
TRBJ1-2 TRBV2 CASSEVQTGGGGYTF
TRBJ1-2 TRBV7-2 CASSFPASYGYTF